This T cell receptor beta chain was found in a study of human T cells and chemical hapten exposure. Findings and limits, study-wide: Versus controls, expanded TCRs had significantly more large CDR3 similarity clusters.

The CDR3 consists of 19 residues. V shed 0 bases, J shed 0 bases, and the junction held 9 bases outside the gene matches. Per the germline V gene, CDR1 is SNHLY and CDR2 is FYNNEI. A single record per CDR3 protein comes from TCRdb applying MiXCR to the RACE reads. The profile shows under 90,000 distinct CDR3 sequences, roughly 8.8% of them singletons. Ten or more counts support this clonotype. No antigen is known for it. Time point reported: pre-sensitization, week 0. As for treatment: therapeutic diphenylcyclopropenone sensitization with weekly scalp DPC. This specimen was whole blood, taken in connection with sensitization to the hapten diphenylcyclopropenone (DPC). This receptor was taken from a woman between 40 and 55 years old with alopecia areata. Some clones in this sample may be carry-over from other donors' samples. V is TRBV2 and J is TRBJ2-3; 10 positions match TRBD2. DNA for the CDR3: TGTGCCAGCAGTGAAGCATCTAGCGGGGGCCGATATAGCACAGATACGCAGTATTTT. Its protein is CASSEASSGGRYSTDTQYF.